These T cell receptor beta chains were read from a single sample in a study of cytomegalovirus exposure and HLA in healthy donors. The repertoire was sequenced with immunoSEQ multiplex PCR; TCRdb's copy has only in-frame clones and lacks some. This repertoire shows 150,000 to 200,000 clones, 70% to 80% found once; its top ten account for about 1.9%. The sample taken for sequencing was PBMCs. The receptors derive from a man between 25 and 39 years old in good health and CMV-seronegative. Both conserved end residues are part of each CDR3. Fields, in order: clone size, V gene, D gene, J gene, CDR3 protein, CDR3 DNA. A D gene is named only where the DNA matches it firmly. For some rows the clone size is stated as once, few or many, or as a class when expanded; others skip it.

NA,TRBV18,TRBD1,TRBJ2-1,CASSPTDRSYNEQFF,TGTGCCAGCTCACCTACGGACAGGAGCTACAATGAGCAGTTCTTC
few,TRBV20-1,NA,TRBJ1-5,CSASERPQHF,TGCAGTGCCTCGGAGCGGCCCCAGCATTTT
few,TRBV28,TRBD2,TRBJ2-7,CASSLLTSGSFYEQYF,TGTGCCAGCAGTTTGTTGACTAGCGGGAGCTTCTACGAGCAGTACTTC
NA,TRBV6-5,NA,TRBJ1-5,CASSYEGHDQPQHF,TGTGCCAGCAGTTACGAGGGTCATGATCAGCCCCAGCATTTT
NA,TRBV6-1,NA,TRBJ1-5,CASSEAMGGQPQHF,TGTGCCAGCAGTGAAGCTATGGGGGGACAGCCCCAGCATTTT
NA,TRBV29-1,TRBD2,TRBJ2-5,CSVEMGLAGAPGYQETQYF,TGCAGCGTTGAAATGGGACTAGCGGGAGCACCGGGGTACCAAGAGACCCAGTACTTC
NA,TRBV28,NA,TRBJ1-5,CASSLSRGLGSGNQPQHF,TGTGCCAGCAGTTTATCCCGCGGGTTGGGGTCGGGCAATCAGCCCCAGCATTTT
NA,TRBV9,TRBD2,TRBJ2-5,CASSVGQAGGLGETQYF,TGTGCCAGCAGCGTAGGACAAGCGGGAGGGTTAGGGGAGACCCAGTACTTC
NA,TRBV7-2,TRBD2,TRBJ2-1,CASSPVTSQTNEQFF,TGTGCCAGCAGCCCAGTGACTAGCCAGACAAATGAGCAGTTCTTC
few,TRBV28,TRBD1,TRBJ1-4,CASSLRQGGMVKLFF,TGTGCCAGCAGTCTCCGACAGGGGGGAATGGTAAAACTGTTTTTT
NA,TRBV25-1,NA,TRBJ1-1,CASSGPQGLAFF,TGTGCCAGCAGTGGCCCCCAGGGGTTAGCTTTCTTT
NA,TRBV6-1,TRBD2,TRBJ2-7,CASSSSGRIHEQYF,TGTGCCAGCAGCTCTAGCGGGAGAATCCACGAGCAGTACTTC
NA,TRBV7-2,TRBD2,TRBJ2-3,CASSRGLAGGRTDTQYF,TGTGCCAGCAGCCGGGGACTAGCGGGAGGACGCACAGATACGCAGTATTTT
NA,TRBV19,NA,TRBJ2-1,CASRHTGLVNEQFF,TGTGCCAGTAGACATACGGGACTCGTCAATGAGCAGTTCTTC
NA,TRBV5-1,TRBD2,TRBJ2-3,CASSLRLAGDTQYF,TGCGCCAGCAGCTTGCGGCTAGCGGGAGATACGCAGTATTTT
once,TRBV4-2,NA,TRBJ2-7,CASSRDTVDYEQYF,TGTGCCAGCAGCCGGGACACGGTAGACTACGAGCAGTACTTC
NA,TRBV5-6,NA,TRBJ1-1,CASSLGQGRLNTEAFF,TGTGCCAGCAGCTTGGGTCAGGGGAGATTGAACACTGAAGCTTTCTTT
NA,TRBV28,NA,TRBJ1-5,CASSLLPSNQPQHF,TGTGCCAGCAGTTTACTTCCTTCCAATCAGCCCCAGCATTTT
NA,TRBV2,TRBD1,TRBJ1-5,CASSGERGPPQHF,TGTGCCAGCAGTGGAGAAAGGGGGCCGCCCCAGCATTTT
NA,TRBV14,NA,TRBJ1-2,CASSHGDRIYGYTF,TGTGCCAGCAGCCACGGCGACAGGATCTATGGCTACACCTTC
NA,TRBV5-6,NA,TRBJ2-3,CASSLVVTDTQYF,TGTGCCAGCAGCTTGGTCGTCACAGATACGCAGTATTTT
NA,TRBV11-2,TRBD2,TRBJ2-3,CASNPTGRVADTQYF,TGTGCCAGCAACCCGACGGGGAGGGTCGCCGATACGCAGTATTTT